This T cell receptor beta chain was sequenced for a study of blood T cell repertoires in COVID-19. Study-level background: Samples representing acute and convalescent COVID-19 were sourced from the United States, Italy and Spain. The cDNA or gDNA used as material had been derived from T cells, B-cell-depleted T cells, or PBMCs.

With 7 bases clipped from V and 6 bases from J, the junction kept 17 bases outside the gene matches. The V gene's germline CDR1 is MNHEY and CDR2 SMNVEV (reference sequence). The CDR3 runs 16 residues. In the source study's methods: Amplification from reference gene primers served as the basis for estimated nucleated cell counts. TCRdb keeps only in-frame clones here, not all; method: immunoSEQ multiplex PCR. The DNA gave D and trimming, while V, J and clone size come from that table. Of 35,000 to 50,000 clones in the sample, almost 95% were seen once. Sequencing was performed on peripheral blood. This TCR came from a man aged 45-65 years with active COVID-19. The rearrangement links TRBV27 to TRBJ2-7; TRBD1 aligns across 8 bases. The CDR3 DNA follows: TGTGCCAGCAAGGAGACAGGGGTTGCGACGGCGGGCGAGCAGTACTTC. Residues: CASKETGVATAGEQYF.